This TCR beta chain came from a study of patients and donors after allogeneic stem cell transplantation. From the RT-PCR reads, TCRdb called clonotypes with MiXCR, one entry per CDR3 protein. The sample lists some 880,000 distinct CDR3 sequences, under 20% occurring once. The CDR3 covers 15 residues. V gave up 2 bases and J gave up 3 bases, with 11 bases separating them. Per germline, CDR1 MNHEY and CDR2 SMNVEV (reference sequence). This clonotype appeared a few times. The sample consisted of blood, either unsorted or a sorted T cell fraction (not recorded which). The J gene is TRBJ2-1, the V gene TRBV27, with D maybe TRBD2 (6 bases). The source of this sequence is a human donor who was either an allogeneic HSCT recipient or a stem cell or donor lymphocyte infusion donor (not recorded which). It is not recorded whose cells these are; they may come from a transplant donor. This CDR3 reads CASSLEGTLYNEQFF. The CDR3 nucleotides read TGTGCCAGCAGTTTAGAGGGGACTCTCTACAATGAGCAGTTCTTC.